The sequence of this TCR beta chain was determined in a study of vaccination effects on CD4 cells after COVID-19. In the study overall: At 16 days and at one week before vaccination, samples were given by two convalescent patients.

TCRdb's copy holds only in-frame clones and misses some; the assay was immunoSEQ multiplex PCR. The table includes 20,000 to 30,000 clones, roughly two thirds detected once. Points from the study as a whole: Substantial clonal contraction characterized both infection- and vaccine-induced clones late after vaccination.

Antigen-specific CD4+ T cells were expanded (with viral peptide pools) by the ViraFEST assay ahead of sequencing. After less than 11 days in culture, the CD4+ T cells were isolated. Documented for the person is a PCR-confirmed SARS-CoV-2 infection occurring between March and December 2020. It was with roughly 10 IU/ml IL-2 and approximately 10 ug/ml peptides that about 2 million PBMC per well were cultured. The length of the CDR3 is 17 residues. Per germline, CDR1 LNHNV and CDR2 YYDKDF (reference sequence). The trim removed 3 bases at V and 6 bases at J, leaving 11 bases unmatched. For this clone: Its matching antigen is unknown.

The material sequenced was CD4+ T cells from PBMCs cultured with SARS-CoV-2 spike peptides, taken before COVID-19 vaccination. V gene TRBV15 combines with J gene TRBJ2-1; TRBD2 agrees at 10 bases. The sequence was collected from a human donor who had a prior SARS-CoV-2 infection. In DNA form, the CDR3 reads TGTGCCACCAGCAGGAGGGTAGCGGGGGGCTCGGGCAATGAGCAGTTCTTC. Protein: CATSRRVAGGSGNEQFF. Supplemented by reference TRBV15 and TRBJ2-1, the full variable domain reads DAMVIQNPRYQVTQFGKPVTLSCSQTLNHNVMYWYQQKSSQAPKLLFHYYDKDFNNEADTPDNFQSRRPNTSFCFLDIRSPGLGDTAMYLCATSRRVAGGSGNEQFFGPGTRLTVL.